These T cell receptor beta chains were read from a single sample in a study of blood T cells in healthy people across ages. One entry per CDR3 protein, called by TCRdb with MiXCR from the 5' RACE reads. The table records roughly 1,500,000 distinct CDR3 sequences, around 42% of them present only once. Sequencing was carried out using blood. The receptor set was obtained from a woman under 30 in good health. Each CDR3 is given with its conserved first and last residue. D genes are given only for firm matches. Only some rows state a clone size, as once, few, many or a class for expanded clones.

>TRBV12-3/TRBV12-4|.|TRBJ1-4|many
CASSFGATNEKLFF
TGTGCCAGCAGTTTCGGTGCAACTAATGAAAAACTGTTTTTT
>TRBV12-3/TRBV12-4|.|TRBJ2-7|few
CASSFGSIYEQYF
TGTGCCAGCAGTTTTGGCAGTATCTACGAGCAGTACTTC
>TRBV7-2|.|TRBJ1-2|few
CASSTGQLNYGYTF
TGTGCCAGCAGCACCGGGCAACTAAACTATGGCTACACCTTC
>TRBV5-1|TRBD2|TRBJ2-7|.
CASSLGGGQVHEQYF
TGCGCCAGCAGCTTGGGGGGAGGGCAGGTTCACGAGCAGTACTTC
>TRBV7-2|TRBD2|TRBJ2-3|.
CASSRSGRRVGDTQYF
TGTGCCAGCAGCCGCAGCGGGAGAAGGGTCGGAGATACGCAGTATTTT
>TRBV6-1|TRBD1|TRBJ1-2|.
CASSRSPGQGDYGYTF
TGTGCCAGCAGCCGATCTCCGGGACAGGGAGATTATGGCTACACCTTC
>TRBV2|.|TRBJ2-5|once
CASSAVGKGETQYF
TGTGCCAGCAGTGCTGTGGGGAAAGGAGAGACCCAGTACTTC
>TRBV29-1|.|TRBJ2-1|few
CTGEGEGSNEQFF
TGCACCGGAGAGGGGGAGGGCAGCAATGAGCAGTTCTTC
>TRBV4-2|TRBD2|TRBJ2-1|.
CASSQDALAPSSEQFF
TGTGCCAGCAGCCAAGACGCACTAGCGCCAAGTAGTGAGCAGTTCTTC
>TRBV20-1|.|TRBJ2-5|.
CSARDSRLLSETQYF
TGCAGTGCTAGAGATTCCCGACTCTTGTCGGAGACCCAGTACTTC
>TRBV20-1|.|TRBJ2-1|.
CSAPDWTAPSSYNEQFF
TGCAGTGCCCCGGACTGGACGGCCCCAAGCTCCTACAATGAGCAGTTCTTC
>TRBV7-9|TRBD1|TRBJ2-3|few
CASSSGQGNTDTQYF
TGTGCCAGCAGCTCGGGACAGGGGAACACAGATACGCAGTATTTT
>TRBV10-3|.|TRBJ2-1|few
CAISERTINEQFF
TGTGCCATCAGTGAACGGACCATTAATGAGCAGTTCTTC
>TRBV27|TRBD2|TRBJ2-7|few
CASSITSGGSYEQYF
TGTGCCAGCAGTATAACTAGCGGGGGGTCTTACGAGCAGTACTTC
>TRBV6-1|TRBD1|TRBJ1-2|.
CAGSDTFQGALDGYTF
TGTGCCGGCAGTGATACCTTCCAGGGGGCGTTGGATGGCTACACCTTC
>TRBV29-1|.|TRBJ2-3|once
CSVDGSRDTQYF
TGCAGCGTTGATGGCAGCAGAGATACGCAGTATTTT
>TRBV4-1|.|TRBJ2-5|.
CASSQDQALGRETQYF
TGCGCCAGCAGCCAAGATCAAGCCCTAGGTAGGGAGACCCAGTACTTC
>TRBV27|.|TRBJ2-5|.
CASSRQGLPQETQYF
TGTGCCAGCAGTCGACAGGGACTACCCCAAGAGACCCAGTACTTC
>TRBV20-1|.|TRBJ2-3|.
CSARVPAGPDTQYF
TGCAGTGCTAGAGTGCCCGCCGGCCCCGATACGCAGTATTTT
>TRBV4-1|.|TRBJ2-7|few
CASSQDPLQPSYEQYF
TGCGCCAGCAGCCAAGATCCCCTGCAACCCTCCTACGAGCAGTACTTC
>TRBV9|.|TRBJ1-4|few
CASSGQEGLFF
TGTGCCAGCAGCGGACAAGAGGGTCTGTTTTTT
>TRBV9|TRBD2|TRBJ2-1|.
CASSVGGSGVGNEQFF
TGTGCCAGCAGCGTAGGAGGTAGCGGGGTTGGGAATGAGCAGTTCTTC
>TRBV4-1|TRBD2|TRBJ2-1|.
CASGTSGNEQFF
TGCGCCAGCGGAACTAGCGGCAATGAGCAGTTCTTC
>TRBV5-1|TRBD2|TRBJ2-5|.
CASSLGLALEETQYF
TGCGCCAGCAGCTTGGGACTAGCGTTGGAAGAGACCCAGTACTTC
>TRBV7-2|.|TRBJ2-1|.
CASSPQRQVNYNEQFF
TGTGCCAGCAGCCCCCAGAGGCAGGTAAACTACAATGAGCAGTTCTTC
>TRBV4-1|.|TRBJ1-1|.
CASSRPLGEGNTEAFF
TGCGCCAGCAGCCGCCCTTTGGGGGAAGGTAACACTGAAGCTTTCTTT
>TRBV3-1|TRBD1|TRBJ2-1|few
CASSRSEGADEQFF
TGTGCCAGCAGCCGGAGTGAGGGGGCCGATGAGCAGTTCTTC
>TRBV7-2|.|TRBJ2-7|.
CASSLKPTYEQYF
TGTGCCAGCAGCTTGAAACCCACCTACGAGCAGTACTTC
>TRBV5-1|TRBD2|TRBJ2-7|many
CASSFSGGYNEQYF
TGTGCCAGCAGCTTTTCGGGAGGCTACAATGAGCAGTACTTC
>TRBV12-5|TRBD1|TRBJ1-2|.
CASGLGKTGGTDGYTF
TGTGCTAGTGGTTTGGGAAAGACAGGGGGCACTGATGGCTACACCTTC
>TRBV2|TRBD1|TRBJ1-1|.
CATSQDRDTEAFF
TGTGCCACCTCCCAGGACAGGGACACTGAAGCTTTCTTT
>TRBV13|TRBD2|TRBJ2-1|few
CASSLRASGVSSYNEQFF
TGTGCCAGCAGCTTAAGGGCTAGCGGGGTCAGCTCCTACAATGAGCAGTTCTTC
>TRBV29-1|.|TRBJ1-2|.
CSVEGGARGAYGYTF
TGCAGCGTTGAGGGTGGGGCGCGGGGGGCCTATGGCTACACCTTC
>TRBV29-1|TRBD1|TRBJ2-7|.
CSVATLGTGPTKQYF
TGCAGCGTTGCAACCTTGGGGACAGGCCCTACGAAGCAGTACTTC
>TRBV2|.|TRBJ1-6|.
CASIGRLGSSYNSPLHF
TGTGCCAGCATCGGGAGGTTGGGGAGCTCCTATAATTCACCCCTCCACTTT
>TRBV7-6|TRBD2|TRBJ2-3|.
CASSLRLAGDQDTQYF
TGTGCCAGCAGCTTACGGCTAGCGGGGGACCAAGATACGCAGTATTTT
>TRBV12-3/TRBV12-4|.|TRBJ1-1|few
CASSFAGRAFF
TGTGCCAGCAGTTTTGCTGGGAGGGCTTTCTTT
>TRBV6-5|.|TRBJ2-7|.
CASSYSALGTYEQYF
TGTGCCAGCAGTTACTCGGCCCTCGGGACCTACGAGCAGTACTTC
>TRBV20-1|.|TRBJ1-2|.
CSAPHAAGANYGYTF
TGCAGTGCTCCCCACGCGGCAGGGGCTAACTATGGCTACACCTTC
>TRBV9|.|TRBJ2-1|.
CASSTSGTDYNEQFF
TGTGCCAGCAGCACCTCCGGGACTGACTACAATGAGCAGTTCTTC
>TRBV6-2/TRBV6-3|.|TRBJ2-2|.
CATQRKTTGELFF
TGTGCCACCCAACGAAAGACCACCGGGGAGCTGTTTTTT
>TRBV5-1|TRBD1|TRBJ1-6|few
CASSLEGTGYNSPLHF
TGCGCCAGCAGCTTGGAAGGGACAGGCTATAATTCACCCCTCCACTTT
>TRBV7-6|.|TRBJ2-3|few
CASSKTGTDTQYF
TGTGCCAGCAGCAAGACAGGCACAGATACGCAGTATTTT
>TRBV6-1|TRBD1|TRBJ2-7|once
CASRSFRGTYEQYF
TGTGCCAGCAGATCCTTCAGGGGGACCTACGAGCAGTACTTC
>TRBV10-3|TRBD2|TRBJ2-2|.
CAISGTSGSAGELFF
TGTGCCATCAGCGGGACTAGCGGGAGTGCCGGGGAGCTGTTTTTT
>TRBV18|.|TRBJ2-7|few
CASSPTGSSEQYF
TGTGCCAGCTCACCCACCGGGTCTTCCGAGCAGTACTTC
>TRBV5-1|.|TRBJ2-5|.
CASKVDSQETQYF
TGCGCCAGCAAGGTGGACAGCCAAGAGACCCAGTACTTC
>TRBV6-5|TRBD2|TRBJ2-1|few
CASRTTSGSYNEQFF
TGTGCCAGCAGGACCACTAGCGGGTCCTACAATGAGCAGTTCTTC
>TRBV18|.|TRBJ2-5|.
CASSPPSGIETQYF
TGTGCCAGCTCACCACCGTCAGGGATAGAGACCCAGTACTTC
>TRBV27|.|TRBJ2-2|.
CASRPPNTGELFF
TGTGCCAGCAGACCCCCGAACACCGGGGAGCTGTTTTTT
>TRBV6-6|.|TRBJ2-5|.
CASTVGTGRLTQYF
TGTGCCAGCACCGTGGGAACCGGGCGGTTGACCCAGTACTTC
>TRBV6-5|TRBD2|TRBJ2-7|once
CASRLLAGEYEQYF
TGTGCCAGCAGATTACTAGCGGGAGAGTACGAGCAGTACTTC
>TRBV5-1|.|TRBJ2-3|.
CASSLADRTDTQYF
TGCGCCAGCAGCTTGGCCGACCGCACAGATACGCAGTATTTT
>TRBV10-3|.|TRBJ1-3|.
CAIRGGETSGNTIYF
TGTGCCATCAGAGGAGGTGAAACCTCTGGAAACACCATATATTTT
>TRBV7-8|.|TRBJ1-2|.
CASSLVWVTGARDYGYTF
TGTGCCAGCAGCTTAGTTTGGGTAACCGGCGCTCGGGACTATGGCTACACCTTC